This T cell receptor (beta chain) was obtained from a study of CD4 T cells in relation to SARS-CoV-2 and coronaviruses. Across the study: After roughly ten days of antigen culture, PBMC TCR beta CDR3s were sequenced.

A word on this clone: Its specificity is unknown.

Using immunoSEQ multiplex PCR, the repertoire was profiled, and TCRdb retains in-frame clones only, with some absent. The sample yields some 30,000 clones, about 80% seen once. CDR1 is MNHNY, CDR2 SVGAGI, per germline (reference sequence). This CDR3 is built from 16 residues. After removal of 4 bases from V and 3 bases from J, the junction contained 6 bases not matched to a gene. CD4+ T cells from unexposed donors were obtained before the COVID-19 pandemic (2011-2018). The cells were cultured for approximately ten days before CD4+ T cells were isolated. The source material was CD4+ T cells from PBMCs, cultured in vitro. The sequence was obtained from a human donor in good health. The chain couples TRBV6-6 to TRBJ2-3, with 11 nucleotides matching TRBD2. DNA of the CDR3: TGTGCCAGCAGTTTCCTGGGACTAGCGGCTACAGATACGCAGTATTTT. Translated, it gives CASSFLGLAATDTQYF.